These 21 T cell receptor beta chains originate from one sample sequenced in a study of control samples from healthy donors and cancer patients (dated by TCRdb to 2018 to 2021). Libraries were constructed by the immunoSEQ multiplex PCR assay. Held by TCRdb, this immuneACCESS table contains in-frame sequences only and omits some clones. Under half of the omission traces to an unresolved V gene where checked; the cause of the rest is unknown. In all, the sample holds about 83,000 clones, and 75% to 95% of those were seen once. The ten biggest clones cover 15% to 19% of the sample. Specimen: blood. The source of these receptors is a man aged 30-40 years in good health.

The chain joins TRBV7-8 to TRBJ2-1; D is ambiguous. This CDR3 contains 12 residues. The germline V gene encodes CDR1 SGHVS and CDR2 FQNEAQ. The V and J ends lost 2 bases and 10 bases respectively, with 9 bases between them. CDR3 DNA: TGTGCCAGCAGCTTAATTGCCGAGGAGCAGTTCTTC. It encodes CASSLIAEEQFF.

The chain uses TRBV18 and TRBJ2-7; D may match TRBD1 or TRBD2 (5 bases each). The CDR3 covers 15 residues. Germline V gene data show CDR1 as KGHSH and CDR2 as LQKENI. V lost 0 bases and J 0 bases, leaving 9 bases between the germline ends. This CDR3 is CASSPPGVSSYEQYF. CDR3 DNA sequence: TGTGCCAGCTCACCACCGGGGGTAAGCTCCTACGAGCAGTACTTC. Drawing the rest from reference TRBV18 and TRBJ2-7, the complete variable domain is NAGVMQNPRHLVRRRGQEARLRCSPMKGHSHVYWYRQLPEEGLKFMVYLQKENIIDESGMPKERFSAEFPKEGPSILRIQQVVRGDSAAYFCASSPPGVSSYEQYFGPGTRLTVT.

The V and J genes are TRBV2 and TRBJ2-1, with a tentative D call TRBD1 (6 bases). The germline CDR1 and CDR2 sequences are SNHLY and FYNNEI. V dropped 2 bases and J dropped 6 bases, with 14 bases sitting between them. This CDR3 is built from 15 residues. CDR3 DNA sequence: TGTGCCAGCAGTGAATCGGACAGCAAGGTCAATGAGCAGTTCTTC. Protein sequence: CASSESDSKVNEQFF.

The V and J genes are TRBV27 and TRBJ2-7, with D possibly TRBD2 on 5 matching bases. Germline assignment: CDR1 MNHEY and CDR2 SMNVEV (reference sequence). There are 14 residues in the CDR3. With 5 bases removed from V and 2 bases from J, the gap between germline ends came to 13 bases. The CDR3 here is CASSPGSNPYEQYF. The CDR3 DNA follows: TGTGCCAGCAGTCCGGGGAGCAATCCCTACGAGCAGTACTTC.

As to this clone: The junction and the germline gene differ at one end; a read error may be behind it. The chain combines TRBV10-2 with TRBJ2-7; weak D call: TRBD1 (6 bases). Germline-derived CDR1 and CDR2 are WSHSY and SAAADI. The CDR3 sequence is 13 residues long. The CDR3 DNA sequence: TGCGCCAGCAATGAGGGGGAAGCCTACGAGCAGTACTTC. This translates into CASNEGEAYEQYF.

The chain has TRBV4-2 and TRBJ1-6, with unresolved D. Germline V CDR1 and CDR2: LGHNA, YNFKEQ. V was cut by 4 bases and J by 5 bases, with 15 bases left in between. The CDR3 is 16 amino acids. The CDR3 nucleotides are TGTGCCAGCAGCCTCACATCCAGGACCCATAATTCACCCCTCCACTTT. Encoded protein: CASSLTSRTHNSPLHF.

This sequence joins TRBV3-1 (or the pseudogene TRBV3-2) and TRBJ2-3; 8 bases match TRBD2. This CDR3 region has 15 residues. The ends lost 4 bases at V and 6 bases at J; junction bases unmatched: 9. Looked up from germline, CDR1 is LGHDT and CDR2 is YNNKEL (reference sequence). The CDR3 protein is CASSPLRGGPDTQYF. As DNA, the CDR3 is TGTGCCAGCAGCCCCCTACGGGGGGGCCCGGATACGCAGTATTTT.

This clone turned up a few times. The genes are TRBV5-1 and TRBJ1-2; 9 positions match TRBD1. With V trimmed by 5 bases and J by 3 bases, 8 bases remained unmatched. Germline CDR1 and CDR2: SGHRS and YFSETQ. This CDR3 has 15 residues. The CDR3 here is CASRSATGGYYGYTF. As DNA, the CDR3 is TGCGCCAGCAGGTCGGCAACAGGGGGCTACTATGGCTACACCTTC.

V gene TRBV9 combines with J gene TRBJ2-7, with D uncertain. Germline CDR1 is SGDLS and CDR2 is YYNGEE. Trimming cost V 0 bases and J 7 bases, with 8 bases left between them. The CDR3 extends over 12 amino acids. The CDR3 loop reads CASSVVNGEQYF. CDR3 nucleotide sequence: TGTGCCAGCAGCGTAGTAAACGGTGAGCAGTACTTC. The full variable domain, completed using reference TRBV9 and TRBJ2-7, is DSGVTQTPKHLITATGQRVTLRCSPRSGDLSVYWYQQSLDQGLQFLIQYYNGEERAKGNILERFSAQQFPDLHSELNLSSLELGDSALYFCASSVVNGEQYFGPGTRLTVT.

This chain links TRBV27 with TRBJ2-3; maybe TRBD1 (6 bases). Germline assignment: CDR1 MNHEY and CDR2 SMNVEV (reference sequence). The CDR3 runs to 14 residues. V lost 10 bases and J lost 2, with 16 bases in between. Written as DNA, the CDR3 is TGTGCCACCAATCCGGGACACTCCACAGATACGCAGTATTTT. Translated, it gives CATNPGHSTDTQYF.

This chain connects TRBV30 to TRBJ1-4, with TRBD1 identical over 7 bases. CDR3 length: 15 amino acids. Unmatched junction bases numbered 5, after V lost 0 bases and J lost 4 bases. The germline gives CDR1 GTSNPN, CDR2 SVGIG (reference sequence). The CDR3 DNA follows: TGTGCCTGGAGTGTGAGGACAGGTCTTAATGAAAAACTGTTTTTT. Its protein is CAWSVRTGLNEKLFF.

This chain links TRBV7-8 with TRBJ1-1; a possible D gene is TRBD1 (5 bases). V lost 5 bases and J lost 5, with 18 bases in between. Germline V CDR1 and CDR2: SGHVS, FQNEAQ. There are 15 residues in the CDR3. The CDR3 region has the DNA TGTGCCAGCAGCCTTCCGGGGCAGGGAATGACTGAAGCTTTCTTT. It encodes CASSLPGQGMTEAFF.

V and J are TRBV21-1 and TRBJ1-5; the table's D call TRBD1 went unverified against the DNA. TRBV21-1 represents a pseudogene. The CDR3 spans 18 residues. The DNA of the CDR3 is TGTGCCAGCAGCAAAGAACGACAGGGCTCCCATAGCAATCAGCCCCAGCATTTT. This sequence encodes CASSKERQGSHSNQPQHF.

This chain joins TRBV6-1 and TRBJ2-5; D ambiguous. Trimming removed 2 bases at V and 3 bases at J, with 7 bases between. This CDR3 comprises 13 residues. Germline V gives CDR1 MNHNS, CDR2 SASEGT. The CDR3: CASSESEKETQYF. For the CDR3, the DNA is TGTGCCAGCAGTGAATCTGAGAAAGAGACCCAGTACTTC.

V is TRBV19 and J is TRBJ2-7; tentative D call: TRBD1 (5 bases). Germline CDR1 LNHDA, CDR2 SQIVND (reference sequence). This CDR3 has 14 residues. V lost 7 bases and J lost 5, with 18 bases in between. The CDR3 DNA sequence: TGTGCCAGTACCTCATCCACACAGGCGAACGAGCAGTACTTC. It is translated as CASTSSTQANEQYF.

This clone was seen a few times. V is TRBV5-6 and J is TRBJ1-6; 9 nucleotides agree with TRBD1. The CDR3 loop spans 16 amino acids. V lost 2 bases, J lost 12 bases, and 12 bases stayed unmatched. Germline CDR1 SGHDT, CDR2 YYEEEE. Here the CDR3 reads CASSFGATGTGRPLHF. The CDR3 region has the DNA TGTGCCAGCAGCTTTGGGGCCACCGGGACAGGGAGACCCCTCCACTTT.

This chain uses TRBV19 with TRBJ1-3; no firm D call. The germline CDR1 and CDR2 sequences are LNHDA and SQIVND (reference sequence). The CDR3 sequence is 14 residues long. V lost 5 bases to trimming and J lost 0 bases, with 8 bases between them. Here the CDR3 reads CASSFGSSGNTIYF. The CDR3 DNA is TGTGCCAGTAGTTTCGGATCCTCTGGAAACACCATATATTTT.

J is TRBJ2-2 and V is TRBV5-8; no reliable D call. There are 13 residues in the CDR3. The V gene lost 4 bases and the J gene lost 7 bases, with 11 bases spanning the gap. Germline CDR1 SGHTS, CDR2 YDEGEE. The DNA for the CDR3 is TGTGCCAGCAGCGTCACTCGGCTCGGGGAGCTGTTTTTT. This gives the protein CASSVTRLGELFF.

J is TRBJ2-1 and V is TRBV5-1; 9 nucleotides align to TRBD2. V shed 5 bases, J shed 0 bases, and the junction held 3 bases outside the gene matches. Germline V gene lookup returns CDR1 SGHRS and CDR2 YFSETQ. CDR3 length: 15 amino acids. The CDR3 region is CASRQTSGSYNEQFF. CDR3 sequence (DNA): TGCGCCAGCAGACAGACTAGCGGCTCCTACAATGAGCAGTTCTTC.

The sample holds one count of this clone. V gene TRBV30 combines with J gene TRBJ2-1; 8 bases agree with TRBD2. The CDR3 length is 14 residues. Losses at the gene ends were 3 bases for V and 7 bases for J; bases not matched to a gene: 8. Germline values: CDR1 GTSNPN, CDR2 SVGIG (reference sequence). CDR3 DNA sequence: TGTGCCTGGAGCCACGGGAGGGCGTATAATGAGCAGTTCTTC. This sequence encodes CAWSHGRAYNEQFF.

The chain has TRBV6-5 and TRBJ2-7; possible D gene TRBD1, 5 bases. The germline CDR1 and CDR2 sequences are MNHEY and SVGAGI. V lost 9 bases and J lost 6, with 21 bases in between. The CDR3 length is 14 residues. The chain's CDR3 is CASSTGRDPPEQYF. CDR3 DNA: TGTGCCAGTTCGACTGGCAGGGATCCCCCCGAGCAGTACTTC.